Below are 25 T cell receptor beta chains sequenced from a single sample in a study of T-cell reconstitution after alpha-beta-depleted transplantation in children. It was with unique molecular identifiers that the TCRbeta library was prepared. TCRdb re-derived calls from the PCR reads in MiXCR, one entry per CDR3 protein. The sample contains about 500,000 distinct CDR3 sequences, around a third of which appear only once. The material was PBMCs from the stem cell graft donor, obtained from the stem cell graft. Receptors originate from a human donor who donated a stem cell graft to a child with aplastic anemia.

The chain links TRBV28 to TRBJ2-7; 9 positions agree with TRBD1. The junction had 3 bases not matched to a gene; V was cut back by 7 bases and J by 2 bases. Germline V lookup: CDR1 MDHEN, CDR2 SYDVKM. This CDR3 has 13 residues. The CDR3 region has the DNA TGTGCCAGCAACAGACAGGGGGCCTACGAGCAGTACGTC. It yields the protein CASNRQGAYEQYV.

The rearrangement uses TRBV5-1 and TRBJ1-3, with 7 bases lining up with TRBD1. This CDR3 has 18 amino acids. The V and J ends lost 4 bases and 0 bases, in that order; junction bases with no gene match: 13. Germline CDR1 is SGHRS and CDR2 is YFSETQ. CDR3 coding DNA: TGCGCCAGCAGCCCTCACCCGGGACAGAAAATCTCTGGAAACACCATATATTTT. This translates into CASSPHPGQKISGNTIYF.

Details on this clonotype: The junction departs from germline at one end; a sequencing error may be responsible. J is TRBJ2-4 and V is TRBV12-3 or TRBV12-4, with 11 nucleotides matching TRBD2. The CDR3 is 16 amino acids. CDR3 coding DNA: TGTGCCAGCAGTTACCATAGCGGGAGGGCTAAAACCATTCAGTACTTC. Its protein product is CASSYHSGRAKTIQYF.

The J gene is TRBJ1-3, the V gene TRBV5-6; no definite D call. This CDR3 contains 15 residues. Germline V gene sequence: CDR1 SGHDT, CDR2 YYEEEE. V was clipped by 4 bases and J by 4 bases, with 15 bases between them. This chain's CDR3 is CASSLLGPRGNTIYF. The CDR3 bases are TGTGCCAGCAGCCTGCTGGGCCCGAGGGGAAACACCATATATTTT.

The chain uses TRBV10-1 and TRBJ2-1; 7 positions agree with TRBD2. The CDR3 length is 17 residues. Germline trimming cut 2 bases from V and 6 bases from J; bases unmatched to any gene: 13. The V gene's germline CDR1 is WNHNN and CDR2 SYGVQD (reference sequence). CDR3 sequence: CASSEAIGGSPGNEQFF. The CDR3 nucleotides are TGCGCCAGCAGTGAGGCCATTGGCGGGAGTCCGGGCAATGAGCAGTTCTTC.

CDR3 coding DNA: TGTGCCAGCAGCTTTAGCGGGAGCCCCACAGATACGCAGTATTTT. The encoded protein is CASSFSGSPTDTQYF. The chain carries TRBV7-3 and TRBJ2-3, with 9 bases lining up with TRBD2. The V and J ends lost 3 bases and 2 bases, in that order; junction bases with no gene match: 3. Germline values: CDR1 SGHTA, CDR2 FQGTGA. The CDR3 has 15 amino acids.

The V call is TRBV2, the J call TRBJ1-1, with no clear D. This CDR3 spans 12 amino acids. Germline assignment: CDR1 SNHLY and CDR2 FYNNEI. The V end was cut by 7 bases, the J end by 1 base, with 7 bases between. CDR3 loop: CASTRRNTEAFF. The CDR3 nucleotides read TGTGCCAGCACGAGGAGGAACACTGAAGCTTTCTTT. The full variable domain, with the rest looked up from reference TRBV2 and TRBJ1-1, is EPEVTQTPSHQVTQMGQEVILRCVPISNHLYFYWYRQILGQKVEFLVSFYNNEISEKSEIFDDQFSVERPDGSNFTLKIRSTKLEDSAMYFCASTRRNTEAFFGQGTRLTVV.

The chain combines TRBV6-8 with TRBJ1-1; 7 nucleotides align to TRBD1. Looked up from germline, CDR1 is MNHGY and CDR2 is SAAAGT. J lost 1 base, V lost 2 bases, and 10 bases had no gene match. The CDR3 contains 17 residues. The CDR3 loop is CASSYLYTGTENTEAFF. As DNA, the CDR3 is TGTGCCAGCAGTTACCTTTATACCGGGACAGAGAACACTGAAGCTTTCTTT.

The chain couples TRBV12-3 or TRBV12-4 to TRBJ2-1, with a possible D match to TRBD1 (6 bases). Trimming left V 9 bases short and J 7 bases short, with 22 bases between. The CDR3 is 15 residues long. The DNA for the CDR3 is TGTGCCAGTGACGACTTGGGACACGCGGGTAATGAGCAGTTCTTC. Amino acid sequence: CASDDLGHAGNEQFF.

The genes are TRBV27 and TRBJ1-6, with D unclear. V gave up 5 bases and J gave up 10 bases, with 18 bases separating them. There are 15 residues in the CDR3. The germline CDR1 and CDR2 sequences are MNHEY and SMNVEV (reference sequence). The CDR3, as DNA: TGTGCCAGCAGTCTAGACCAAGGACCCGGCTCACCCCTCCACTTT. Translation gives CASSLDQGPGSPLHF.

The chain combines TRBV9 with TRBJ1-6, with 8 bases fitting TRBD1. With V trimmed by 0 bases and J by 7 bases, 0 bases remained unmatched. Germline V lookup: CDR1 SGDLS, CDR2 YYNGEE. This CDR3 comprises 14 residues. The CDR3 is CASSVGQGNSPLHF. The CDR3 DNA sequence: TGTGCCAGCAGCGTAGGACAGGGGAATTCACCCCTCCACTTT.

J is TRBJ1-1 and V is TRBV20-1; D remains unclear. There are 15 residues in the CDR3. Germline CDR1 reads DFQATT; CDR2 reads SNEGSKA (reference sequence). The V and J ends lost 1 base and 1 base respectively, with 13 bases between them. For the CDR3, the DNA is TGCAGTGCTAGAGGGGTCCCGGGGAAGAACACTGAAGCTTTCTTT. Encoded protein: CSARGVPGKNTEAFF.

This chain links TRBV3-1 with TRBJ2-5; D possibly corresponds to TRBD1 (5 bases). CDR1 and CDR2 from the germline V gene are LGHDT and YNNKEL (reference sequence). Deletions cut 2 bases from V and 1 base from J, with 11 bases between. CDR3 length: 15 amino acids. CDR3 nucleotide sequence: TGTGCCAGCAGCCAATCAGCGCAGGGCCAAGAGACCCAGTACTTC. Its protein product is CASSQSAQGQETQYF.

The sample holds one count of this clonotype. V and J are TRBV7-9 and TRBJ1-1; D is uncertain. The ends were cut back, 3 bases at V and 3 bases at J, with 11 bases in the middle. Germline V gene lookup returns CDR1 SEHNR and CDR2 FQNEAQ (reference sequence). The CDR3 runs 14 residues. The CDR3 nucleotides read TGTGCCAGCAGCTTGCATCGGGCTTACACTGAAGCTTTCTTT. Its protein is CASSLHRAYTEAFF. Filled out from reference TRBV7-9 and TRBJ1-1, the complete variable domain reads DTGVSQNPRHKITKRGQNVTFRCDPISEHNRLYWYRQTLGQGPEFLTYFQNEAQLEKSRLLSDRFSAERPKGSFSTLEIQRTEQGDSAMYLCASSLHRAYTEAFFGQGTRLTVV.

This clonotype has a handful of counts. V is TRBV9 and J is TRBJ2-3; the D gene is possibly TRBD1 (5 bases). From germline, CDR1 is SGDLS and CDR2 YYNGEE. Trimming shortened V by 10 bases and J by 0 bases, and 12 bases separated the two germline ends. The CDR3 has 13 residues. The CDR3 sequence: CASGWGSTDTQYF. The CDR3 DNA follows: TGTGCCTCCGGGTGGGGCAGCACAGATACGCAGTATTTT.

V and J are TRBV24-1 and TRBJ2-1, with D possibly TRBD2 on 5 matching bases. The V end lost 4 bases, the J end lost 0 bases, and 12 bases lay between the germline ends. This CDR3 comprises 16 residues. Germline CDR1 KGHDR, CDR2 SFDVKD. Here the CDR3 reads CATSDPSRSSYNEQFF. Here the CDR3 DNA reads TGTGCCACCAGTGACCCTAGCCGGAGCTCCTACAATGAGCAGTTCTTC.

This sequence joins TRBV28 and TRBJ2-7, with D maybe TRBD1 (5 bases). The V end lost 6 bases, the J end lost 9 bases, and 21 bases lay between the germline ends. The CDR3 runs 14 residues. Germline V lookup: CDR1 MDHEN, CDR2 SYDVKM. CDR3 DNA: TGTGCCAGCAGCGTACAGGAAACCCAAAGTGGGCAGTACTTC. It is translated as CASSVQETQSGQYF.

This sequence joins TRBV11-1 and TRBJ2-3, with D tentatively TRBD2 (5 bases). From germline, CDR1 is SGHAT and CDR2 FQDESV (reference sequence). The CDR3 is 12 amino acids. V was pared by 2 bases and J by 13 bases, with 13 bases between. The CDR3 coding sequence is TGTGCCAGCAGCTTATATACTAGTTTTAAGTATTTT. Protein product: CASSLYTSFKYF.

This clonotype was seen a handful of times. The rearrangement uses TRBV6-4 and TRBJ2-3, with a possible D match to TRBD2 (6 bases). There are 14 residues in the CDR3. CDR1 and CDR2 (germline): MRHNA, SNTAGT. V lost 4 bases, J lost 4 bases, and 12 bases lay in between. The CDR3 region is CASSALPGADTQYF. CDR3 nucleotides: TGTGCCAGCAGTGCACTGCCGGGGGCAGATACGCAGTATTTT.

This CDR3 reads CASSTYTGTYTDTQYF. The CDR3 DNA sequence: TGTGCCAGCAGTACGTATACCGGGACCTACACAGATACGCAGTATTTT. The chain combines TRBV6-2 or TRBV6-3 with TRBJ2-3, with D perhaps TRBD1 or TRBD2 (5 bases each). The V end was cut by 5 bases, the J end by 2 bases, with 17 bases between. This CDR3 region has 16 residues. The V gene's germline CDR1 is MNHEY and CDR2 SVGEGT.

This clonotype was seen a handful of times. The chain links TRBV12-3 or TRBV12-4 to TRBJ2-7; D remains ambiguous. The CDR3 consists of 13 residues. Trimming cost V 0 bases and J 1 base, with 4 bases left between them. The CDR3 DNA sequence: TGTGCCAGCAGTTTAGCCATTTCCTACGAGCAGTACGTC. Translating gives CASSLAISYEQYV.

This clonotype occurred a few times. In DNA form, the CDR3 reads TGTGCCAGCAGTTTGGACAGGGGAATAGCTGAAGCTTTCTTT. Translating it yields CASSLDRGIAEAFF. This chain links TRBV27 with TRBJ1-1; 9 nucleotides align to TRBD1. The length of the CDR3 is 14 residues. Per germline, CDR1 MNHEY and CDR2 SMNVEV (reference sequence). Trimming at V came to 3 bases and at J to 6 bases, leaving 5 bases not matched to a gene.

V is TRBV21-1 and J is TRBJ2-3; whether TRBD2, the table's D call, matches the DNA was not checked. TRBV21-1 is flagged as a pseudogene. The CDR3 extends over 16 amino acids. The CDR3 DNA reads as TGTGCCAGCAGCATGGTGGAGCGGGGGTACACAGATACGCAGTATTTT. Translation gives CASSMVERGYTDTQYF.

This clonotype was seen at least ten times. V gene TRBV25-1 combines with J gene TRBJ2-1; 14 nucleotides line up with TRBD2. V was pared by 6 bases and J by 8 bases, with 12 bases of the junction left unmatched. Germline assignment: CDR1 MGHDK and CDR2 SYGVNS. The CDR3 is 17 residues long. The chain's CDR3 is CASRGTSGRTIWDEQFF. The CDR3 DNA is TGTGCCAGCAGGGGGACTAGCGGGAGAACAATTTGGGATGAGCAGTTCTTC.

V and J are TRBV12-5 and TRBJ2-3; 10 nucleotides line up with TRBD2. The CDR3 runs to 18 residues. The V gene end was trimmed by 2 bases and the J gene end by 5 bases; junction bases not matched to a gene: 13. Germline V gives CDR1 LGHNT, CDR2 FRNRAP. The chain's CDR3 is CASGLTTSGSWIVDTQYF. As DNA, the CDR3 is TGTGCTAGTGGTTTGACGACTAGCGGGTCTTGGATTGTAGATACGCAGTATTTT.